Listed here is a single T cell receptor beta chain. Antigen unknown. immunoSEQ v3.0 was run at survey level. TCRdb keeps only in-frame clones here, not all; method: immunoSEQ multiplex PCR. The sample records 35,000 or so clones, roughly 85% being singletons. V was pared by 0 bases and J by 4 bases, with 13 bases between. There are 15 residues in the CDR3. The germline V gene encodes CDR1 MNHEY and CDR2 SVGAGI. This entry comes from a study of long-term antiretroviral therapy in people with HIV. Study-wide results and limits: The repertoire was dominated at all time points by clones expanded before ART.

The sample in question was unsorted PBMCs, obtained 2.2 years after starting antiretroviral therapy. The rearrangement uses TRBV6-5 and TRBJ2-7, with D perhaps TRBD1 (6 bases). The clonotype originates from a man between 18 and 29 years old with HIV. CDR3 DNA sequence: TGTGCCAGCAGTTACTCCCTCACAGGGAAGTACGAGCAGTACTTC. This gives the protein CASSYSLTGKYEQYF.